A selection of T cell receptor beta chains follows, all from one sample in a study of T cell changes during pregnancy in multiple sclerosis. Sequencing was performed with immunoSEQ multiplex PCR; in TCRdb, only in-frame clones are kept and a portion is missing. The sample includes around 78,000 clones, 90% to 95% of them seen just once. Sequences were derived from peripheral blood, sampled in the second trimester of pregnancy. These TCRs come from a female donor with multiple sclerosis, enrolled in a pregnancy study. Both conserved end residues are part of each CDR3. A D gene is named only where the DNA matches it firmly. The size field is filled for only some rows; it gives once, few, many or a size class.

D	V	size	J	CDR3	DNA
TRBD1	TRBV4-2	.	TRBJ1-2	CASSQGTGEGYGYTF	TGTGCCAGCAGCCAAGGGACAGGGGAAGGCTATGGCTACACCTTC
.	TRBV29-1	once	TRBJ1-1	CSVVDGNPEAFF	TGCAGCGTCGTTGACGGGAACCCTGAAGCTTTCTTT
TRBD2	TRBV7-6	.	TRBJ2-3	CASSLLAGRTDTQYF	TGTGCCAGCAGCTTACTAGCGGGGAGGACAGATACGCAGTATTTT
.	TRBV19	.	TRBJ2-4	CASSMSLQLAKNIQYF	TGTGCCAGTAGTATGAGCCTACAGTTAGCCAAAAACATTCAGTACTTC
TRBD1	TRBV10-1	.	TRBJ2-7	CASTSGGQGAEASEQYF	TGCGCCAGCACCTCAGGGGGACAGGGGGCAGAGGCAAGCGAGCAGTACTTC
.	TRBV7-6	.	TRBJ2-2	CASSLGLNTGELFF	TGTGCCAGCAGCCTGGGACTCAACACCGGGGAGCTGTTTTTT
.	TRBV5-4	.	TRBJ2-7	CASSLEGSGPSSYEQYF	TGTGCCAGCAGCTTGGAAGGATCAGGCCCCAGCTCCTACGAGCAGTACTTC
TRBD2	TRBV4-1	.	TRBJ2-7	CASSPAGGVKQYF	TGCGCCAGCAGTCCGGCGGGGGGGGTGAAGCAGTACTTC
.	TRBV18	.	TRBJ1-5	CASSPGRGEAQPQHF	TGTGCCAGCTCACCGGGGAGGGGCGAGGCGCAGCCCCAGCATTTT
TRBD1	TRBV19	.	TRBJ1-1	CAGKRWQGDTEAFF	TGTGCCGGAAAGAGATGGCAGGGGGACACTGAAGCTTTCTTT
.	TRBV6-1	.	TRBJ1-2	CASSEQGYGYGYTF	TGTGCCAGCAGCGAACAGGGATACGGCTATGGCTACACCTTC